One sample yielded the 13 T cell receptor beta chains listed below, sequenced in a study of T cell changes during pregnancy in multiple sclerosis. Repertoires were generated with immunoSEQ multiplex PCR, while TCRdb's copy carries only in-frame clones and drops some. The sample yields about 50,000 clones, about 92% seen once. The sequencing here drew on CD4+ T cells from peripheral blood mononuclear cells, taken before pregnancy. The receptors were gathered from a female donor with multiple sclerosis, enrolled in a pregnancy study.

This chain joins TRBV7-2 and TRBJ1-1; D is unclear. The CDR3 sequence is 12 residues long. The V and J ends lost 2 bases and 6 bases respectively, with 7 bases between them. CDR1 and CDR2 from the germline V gene are SGHTA and FQGNSA. This CDR3 reads CASSLSRSEAFF. In DNA form, the CDR3 reads TGTGCCAGCAGCTTAAGCCGCTCTGAAGCTTTCTTT.

This clone turned up a few times. This specimen includes other DNA sequences encoding the same CDR3. The J gene is TRBJ2-5, the V gene TRBV7-3; weak D call: TRBD1 (6 bases). Per the germline V gene, CDR1 is SGHTA and CDR2 is FQGTGA. This CDR3 contains 13 residues. Trimming shortened V by 2 bases and J by 3 bases, and 7 bases separated the two germline ends. As DNA, the CDR3 is TGTGCCAGCAGCTTAGGGACAAAAGAGACCCAGTACTTC. It encodes CASSLGTKETQYF.

This clone appeared a single time. The chain uses TRBV5-5 and TRBJ2-2; D might be TRBD2 (6 bases). Germline values: CDR1 SGHKS, CDR2 YYEKEE (reference sequence). Trimming took 1 base from V and 1 from J, leaving 11 bases between them. This CDR3 contains 16 residues. DNA of the CDR3: TGTGCCAGCAGCTTGATGACCGGGGGGAACACCGGGGAGCTGTTTTTT. Translated, it gives CASSLMTGGNTGELFF. Using reference TRBV5-5 and TRBJ2-2 for the parts outside the CDR3, the full variable domain is DAGVTQSPTHLIKTRGQQVTLRCSPISGHKSVSWYQQVLGQGPQFIFQYYEKEERGRGNFPDRFSARQFPNYSSELNVNALLLGDSALYLCASSLMTGGNTGELFFGEGSRLTVL.

J is TRBJ2-2 and V is TRBV5-1; tentative D call: TRBD2 (6 bases). This CDR3 contains 15 residues. V was trimmed by 5 bases and J by 3 bases, leaving 14 bases between them. Germline assignment: CDR1 SGHRS and CDR2 YFSETQ. This CDR3 is CASSGLARDTGELFF. The DNA for the CDR3 is TGCGCCAGCAGTGGGCTAGCGCGGGACACCGGGGAGCTGTTTTTT.

This clone was counted once. V is TRBV6-1 and J is TRBJ1-2, with a possible D match to TRBD1 (5 bases). Trimming removed 6 bases from V and 6 bases from J, with 20 bases in between. The CDR3 runs 15 residues. Germline V CDR1 and CDR2: MNHNS, SASEGT. CDR3 nucleotides: TGTGCCAGCAGCCATGGCCTATGGGACTTGAATGGCTACACCTTC. Translating gives CASSHGLWDLNGYTF.

The rearrangement joins TRBV27 to TRBJ2-1; TRBD1 matches 7 bases. Losses at the gene ends were 6 bases for V and 4 bases for J; bases not matched to a gene: 3. The CDR3 sequence is 13 residues long. The germline CDR1 and CDR2 sequences are MNHEY and SMNVEV (reference sequence). The CDR3 bases are TGTGCCAGCAGGACAGGGTTGTACAATGAGCAGTTCTTC. Its protein product is CASRTGLYNEQFF.

The gene calls are TRBV27 and TRBJ2-6; TRBD1 aligns across 7 bases. V lost 6 bases, J lost 0 bases, and 8 bases stayed unmatched. The CDR3 is 17 amino acids. Germline loops: CDR1 MNHEY, CDR2 SMNVEV (reference sequence). CDR3: CASSPWTGSSGANVLTF. In DNA, the CDR3 is TGTGCCAGCAGCCCGTGGACAGGAAGCTCTGGGGCCAACGTCCTGACTTTC.

This chain uses TRBV6-5 with TRBJ2-6; D might be TRBD1 (6 bases). Germline-derived CDR1 and CDR2 are MNHEY and SVGAGI. The length of the CDR3 is 13 residues. V was trimmed by 6 bases and J by 9 bases, leaving 12 bases between them. This chain's CDR3 is CASSIDRFNVLTF. The CDR3 region has the DNA TGTGCCAGCAGCATCGACAGGTTCAACGTCCTGACTTTC.

The chain is built from TRBV6-6 and TRBJ2-1, with 10 bases identical to TRBD2. There are 15 residues in the CDR3. Germline V gene sequence: CDR1 MNHNY, CDR2 SVGAGI (reference sequence). With 2 bases clipped from V and 5 bases from J, the junction kept 3 bases outside the gene matches. The CDR3 loop reads CASSYPGLADNEQFF. In nucleotides, the CDR3 is TGTGCCAGCAGTTACCCTGGACTAGCGGACAATGAGCAGTTCTTC.

V gene TRBV27 combines with J gene TRBJ1-1; the match to TRBD1 covers 7 bases. With V trimmed by 3 bases and J by 1 base, 5 bases remained unmatched. The germline V gene has CDR1 MNHEY and CDR2 SMNVEV (reference sequence). There are 15 residues in the CDR3. The CDR3 region has the DNA TGTGCCAGCAGTTTCCTGGGACAGTCGAACACTGAAGCTTTCTTT. It is translated as CASSFLGQSNTEAFF.

The rearrangement links TRBV4-1 to TRBJ2-1; 11 bases align to TRBD2. The ends lost 0 bases at V and 10 bases at J; junction bases unmatched: 5. Germline V lookup: CDR1 MGHRA, CDR2 YSYEKL. The CDR3 extends over 15 amino acids. The CDR3 loop is CASSQDSGRGREQFF. The CDR3 nucleotides are TGCGCCAGCAGCCAAGATAGCGGGAGGGGGAGGGAGCAGTTCTTC.

The chain carries TRBV6-4 and TRBJ1-5; unclear D gene. The V gene's germline CDR1 is MRHNA and CDR2 SNTAGT. The germline V and J ends were trimmed by 3 bases and 0 bases, with 6 bases remaining between them. The CDR3 consists of 14 residues. The CDR3 loop reads CASSEQYSNQPQHF. The CDR3 nucleotides read TGTGCCAGCAGTGAACAATATAGCAATCAGCCCCAGCATTTT.

The rearrangement uses TRBV6-1 and TRBJ1-4; TRBD1 matches at 9 bases. V shed 6 bases, J shed 7 bases, and the junction held 6 bases outside the gene matches. The CDR3 extends over 14 amino acids. Germline V gene lookup returns CDR1 MNHNS and CDR2 SASEGT. CDR3 DNA: TGTGCCAGCAGCAACAGGGGGCAAGGTGAAAAACTGTTTTTT. Translation gives CASSNRGQGEKLFF.